These T cell receptor beta chains were read from a single sample in a study of T cells after posttransplantation cyclophosphamide. Sequencing used immunoSEQ multiplex PCR; TCRdb keeps in-frame clones, though not all of them. Captured here are about 12,000 clones, none seen once; the top ten comprise 25% to 30%. The sample was PBMCs, taken after allogeneic stem cell transplant with posttransplant cyclophosphamide. The receptors derive from a female patient aged 40-50 years who received an allogeneic stem cell transplant from an unrelated donor, was CMV-positive, and had acute GVHD only. Some T cells may originate from the graft donor. CDR3s include the opening cysteine and the closing phenylalanine or tryptophan. The order of the fields is V gene, J gene, clone size, D gene, CDR3 length, CDR3 protein, CDR3 DNA. D genes are given only for firm matches. Rows may omit the clone size; those that give it use once, few, many or a size class.

V gene: TRBV28; J gene: TRBJ1-2; clone size: many; D gene: TRBD1; CDR3 length: 13; CDR3 protein: CASRPQGNYGYTF; CDR3 DNA: TGTGCCAGCAGGCCACAGGGGAACTATGGCTACACCTTC
V gene: TRBV7-2; J gene: TRBJ2-1; clone size: many; D gene: NA; CDR3 length: 14; CDR3 protein: CASTLRSEEDEQFF; CDR3 DNA: TGTGCCAGCACCTTAAGGAGCGAAGAGGATGAGCAGTTCTTC
V gene: TRBV9; J gene: TRBJ2-7; clone size: many; D gene: TRBD1; CDR3 length: 14; CDR3 protein: CASSPRTGWYEQYF; CDR3 DNA: TGTGCCAGCAGCCCTCGGACAGGGTGGTACGAGCAGTACTTC
V gene: TRBV28; J gene: TRBJ1-6; clone size: NA; D gene: NA; CDR3 length: 11; CDR3 protein: CASSFWGALHF; CDR3 DNA: TGTGCCAGCAGTTTTTGGGGGGCCCTCCACTTT
V gene: TRBV6-1; J gene: TRBJ2-7; clone size: many; D gene: NA; CDR3 length: 15; CDR3 protein: CASSEVKTSSYEQYF; CDR3 DNA: TGTGCCAGCAGTGAGGTTAAAACCAGCTCCTACGAGCAGTACTTC
V gene: TRBV9; J gene: TRBJ2-1; clone size: few; D gene: NA; CDR3 length: 15; CDR3 protein: CASSVDGRTYNEQFF; CDR3 DNA: TGTGCCAGCAGCGTAGACGGGAGAACCTACAATGAGCAGTTCTTC
V gene: TRBV5-4; J gene: TRBJ2-5; clone size: NA; D gene: TRBD1; CDR3 length: 15; CDR3 protein: CASSGQGPDPETQYF; CDR3 DNA: TGTGCCAGCAGCGGACAGGGGCCCGACCCAGAGACCCAGTACTTC
V gene: TRBV5-4; J gene: TRBJ2-1; clone size: many; D gene: NA; CDR3 length: 16; CDR3 protein: CASRTGLSSSYNEQFF; CDR3 DNA: TGTGCCAGCAGAACGGGACTCTCGAGCTCCTACAATGAGCAGTTCTTC
V gene: TRBV5-1; J gene: TRBJ1-5; clone size: many; D gene: TRBD1; CDR3 length: 15; CDR3 protein: CASSAGTGGRQPQHF; CDR3 DNA: TGCGCCAGCAGCGCAGGGACAGGGGGCCGGCAGCCCCAGCATTTT
V gene: TRBV30; J gene: TRBJ2-1; clone size: many; D gene: NA; CDR3 length: 15; CDR3 protein: CAWSVGRSPYNEQFF; CDR3 DNA: TGTGCCTGGAGTGTTGGGCGATCCCCCTACAATGAGCAGTTCTTC
V gene: TRBV28; J gene: TRBJ1-5; clone size: NA; D gene: NA; CDR3 length: 11; CDR3 protein: CASSTLEPRHF; CDR3 DNA: TGTGCCAGCAGTACCTTGGAGCCCCGGCATTTT
V gene: TRBV4-1; J gene: TRBJ2-7; clone size: many; D gene: NA; CDR3 length: 15; CDR3 protein: CASSHAISGAYEQYF; CDR3 DNA: TGCGCCAGCAGCCATGCAATTAGCGGAGCCTACGAGCAGTACTTC
V gene: TRBV4-1; J gene: TRBJ2-7; clone size: many; D gene: TRBD1; CDR3 length: 14; CDR3 protein: CASSPGQGSYEQYF; CDR3 DNA: TGCGCCAGCAGCCCGGGACAGGGGTCCTACGAGCAGTACTTC
V gene: TRBV11-3; J gene: TRBJ2-7; clone size: NA; D gene: TRBD2; CDR3 length: 16; CDR3 protein: CASSFFGTSGSGEQYF; CDR3 DNA: TGTGCCAGCAGCTTCTTCGGGACTAGCGGGAGTGGCGAGCAGTACTTC
V gene: TRBV5-1; J gene: TRBJ1-4; clone size: many; D gene: TRBD1; CDR3 length: 14; CDR3 protein: CASRRTGDNEKLFF; CDR3 DNA: TGCGCCAGCCGCCGGACAGGGGATAATGAAAAACTGTTTTTT
V gene: TRBV15; J gene: TRBJ2-5; clone size: few; D gene: NA; CDR3 length: 14; CDR3 protein: CATSRGRSGGTQYF; CDR3 DNA: TGTGCCACCAGCAGAGGGAGGTCTGGAGGGACCCAGTACTTC
V gene: TRBV10-3; J gene: TRBJ2-2; clone size: many; D gene: TRBD2; CDR3 length: 15; CDR3 protein: CAIASGRPDTGELFF; CDR3 DNA: TGTGCCATCGCTAGCGGGAGGCCGGACACCGGGGAGCTGTTTTTT
V gene: TRBV4-3; J gene: TRBJ1-2; clone size: large; D gene: NA; CDR3 length: 13; CDR3 protein: CASSQDRRYGYTF; CDR3 DNA: TGCGCCAGCAGCCAAGACCGGAGATATGGCTACACCTTC
V gene: TRBV7-9; J gene: TRBJ1-1; clone size: many; D gene: NA; CDR3 length: 13; CDR3 protein: CASSLSRDTEAFF; CDR3 DNA: TGTGCCAGCAGCTTAAGCCGGGACACTGAAGCTTTCTTT
V gene: TRBV28; J gene: TRBJ2-1; clone size: many; D gene: TRBD2; CDR3 length: 20; CDR3 protein: CASSPGDATSGRPAYNEQFF; CDR3 DNA: TGTGCCAGCAGCCCCGGGGACGCGACTAGCGGGAGACCGGCTTACAATGAGCAGTTCTTC
V gene: TRBV28; J gene: TRBJ1-1; clone size: many; D gene: NA; CDR3 length: 13; CDR3 protein: CASSFRGSFRAFF; CDR3 DNA: TGTGCCAGCAGTTTCAGGGGTTCATTTCGGGCTTTCTTT
V gene: TRBV28; J gene: TRBJ1-2; clone size: many; D gene: TRBD1; CDR3 length: 14; CDR3 protein: CASSWGQLNYGYTF; CDR3 DNA: TGTGCCAGCAGCTGGGGACAGCTGAACTATGGCTACACCTTC
V gene: TRBV6-5; J gene: TRBJ1-2; clone size: many; D gene: TRBD1; CDR3 length: 15; CDR3 protein: CASSDFRGRAYGYTF; CDR3 DNA: TGTGCCAGCAGTGACTTCAGGGGGCGCGCCTATGGCTACACCTTC
V gene: TRBV29-1; J gene: TRBJ2-7; clone size: few; D gene: NA; CDR3 length: 14; CDR3 protein: CSVEEQTLPYEQYF; CDR3 DNA: TGCAGCGTTGAAGAGCAGACACTTCCCTACGAGCAGTACTTC
V gene: TRBV10-1; J gene: TRBJ2-4; clone size: many; D gene: TRBD1; CDR3 length: 15; CDR3 protein: CASTSTGVGGWGQYF; CDR3 DNA: TGCGCCAGCACTAGTACAGGGGTGGGTGGTTGGGGGCAGTACTTC
V gene: TRBV6-1; J gene: TRBJ2-4; clone size: NA; D gene: TRBD1; CDR3 length: 14; CDR3 protein: CASSGQGASNIQYF; CDR3 DNA: TGTGCCAGCAGTGGGCAGGGGGCTTCTAACATTCAGTACTTC
V gene: TRBV10-3; J gene: TRBJ1-1; clone size: few; D gene: NA; CDR3 length: 12; CDR3 protein: CAISVANFGAFF; CDR3 DNA: TGTGCCATCAGTGTAGCTAACTTCGGGGCTTTCTTT
V gene: TRBV7-9; J gene: TRBJ1-6; clone size: many; D gene: NA; CDR3 length: 13; CDR3 protein: CASSLGLRAPLHF; CDR3 DNA: TGTGCCAGCAGCTTAGGCCTTCGGGCACCCCTCCACTTT
V gene: TRBV28; J gene: TRBJ2-3; clone size: few; D gene: TRBD2; CDR3 length: 16; CDR3 protein: CASSRTREGLGDTQYF; CDR3 DNA: TGTGCCAGCAGCCGGACGCGGGAGGGCCTGGGGGATACGCAGTATTTT
V gene: TRBV5-1; J gene: TRBJ2-5; clone size: NA; D gene: NA; CDR3 length: 14; CDR3 protein: CASSLGDNQETQYF; CDR3 DNA: TGCGCCAGTAGCTTGGGTGACAACCAAGAGACCCAGTACTTC
V gene: TRBV10-3; J gene: TRBJ2-2; clone size: NA; D gene: NA; CDR3 length: 15; CDR3 protein: CAIPPGNPDTGELFF; CDR3 DNA: TGTGCCATCCCGCCGGGGAATCCGGACACCGGGGAGCTGTTTTTT
V gene: TRBV7-2; J gene: TRBJ2-2; clone size: many; D gene: TRBD2; CDR3 length: 18; CDR3 protein: CASSLALAGGLVTGELFF; CDR3 DNA: TGTGCCAGCAGCCTCGCGCTAGCGGGGGGGCTGGTCACCGGGGAGCTGTTTTTT
V gene: TRBV5-6; J gene: TRBJ2-3; clone size: many; D gene: NA; CDR3 length: 16; CDR3 protein: CASSLVATEPTDTQYF; CDR3 DNA: TGTGCCAGCAGCTTGGTTGCGACAGAGCCCACAGATACGCAGTATTTT
V gene: TRBV9; J gene: TRBJ1-3; clone size: few; D gene: TRBD1; CDR3 length: 15; CDR3 protein: CASSVDRASGNTIYF; CDR3 DNA: TGTGCCAGCAGCGTCGACAGGGCCTCTGGAAACACCATATATTTT
V gene: TRBV9; J gene: TRBJ2-2; clone size: many; D gene: NA; CDR3 length: 18; CDR3 protein: CASSATRRGPTDTGELFF; CDR3 DNA: TGTGCCAGCAGTGCCACCCGCAGGGGACCCACGGACACCGGGGAGCTGTTTTTT
V gene: TRBV5-4; J gene: TRBJ2-3; clone size: many; D gene: TRBD2; CDR3 length: 16; CDR3 protein: CASSSIAGGPSDTQYF; CDR3 DNA: TGTGCCAGCAGTTCTATAGCGGGAGGGCCGTCAGATACGCAGTATTTT
V gene: TRBV5-1; J gene: TRBJ2-3; clone size: many; D gene: TRBD2; CDR3 length: 17; CDR3 protein: CASSSNLAGGGADTQYF; CDR3 DNA: TGCGCCAGCAGCTCCAATCTAGCGGGAGGGGGAGCAGATACGCAGTATTTT
V gene: TRBV30; J gene: TRBJ2-5; clone size: NA; D gene: TRBD1; CDR3 length: 16; CDR3 protein: CAWSGDTGGGFVAQYF; CDR3 DNA: TGTGCCTGGAGTGGGGACACAGGGGGCGGATTTGTGGCCCAGTACTTC
V gene: TRBV21-1; J gene: TRBJ2-4; clone size: few; D gene: NA; CDR3 length: 14; CDR3 protein: CASSKNTPPNIQYF; CDR3 DNA: TGTGCCAGCAGCAAAAACACACCCCCAAACATTCAGTACTTC
V gene: TRBV5-1; J gene: TRBJ2-3; clone size: many; D gene: NA; CDR3 length: 14; CDR3 protein: CASSLQRSTDTQYF; CDR3 DNA: TGCGCCAGCAGCCTCCAGCGTAGCACAGATACGCAGTATTTT
V gene: TRBV6-6; J gene: TRBJ2-2; clone size: many; D gene: NA; CDR3 length: 13; CDR3 protein: CASSPQGHGELFF; CDR3 DNA: TGTGCCAGCAGTCCACAGGGTCACGGGGAGCTGTTTTTT
V gene: TRBV29-1; J gene: TRBJ2-1; clone size: few; D gene: NA; CDR3 length: 13; CDR3 protein: CSGWYRTKNEQFF; CDR3 DNA: TGCAGCGGGTGGTATAGGACTAAAAATGAGCAGTTCTTC
V gene: TRBV5-1; J gene: TRBJ1-4; clone size: many; D gene: NA; CDR3 length: 14; CDR3 protein: CASSFGRQDEKLFF; CDR3 DNA: TGCGCCAGCAGCTTCGGTCGTCAGGATGAAAAACTGTTTTTT
V gene: TRBV5-4; J gene: TRBJ2-4; clone size: many; D gene: NA; CDR3 length: 15; CDR3 protein: CASSLEVSGENIQYF; CDR3 DNA: TGTGCCAGCAGCTTAGAGGTATCGGGGGAAAACATTCAGTACTTC
V gene: TRBV4-1; J gene: TRBJ2-7; clone size: few; D gene: TRBD2; CDR3 length: 15; CDR3 protein: CASSQLLAAANEQYF; CDR3 DNA: TGCGCCAGCAGCCAACTTCTAGCGGCAGCTAACGAGCAGTACTTC
V gene: TRBV7-6; J gene: TRBJ1-6; clone size: many; D gene: NA; CDR3 length: 14; CDR3 protein: CASSLAGTDSPLHF; CDR3 DNA: TGTGCCAGCAGCCTGGCGGGGACGGATTCACCCCTCCACTTT
V gene: TRBV5-1; J gene: TRBJ1-2; clone size: many; D gene: TRBD1; CDR3 length: 12; CDR3 protein: CASSDRGKGYTF; CDR3 DNA: TGCGCCAGCTCGGACAGGGGGAAAGGCTACACCTTC
V gene: TRBV10-3; J gene: TRBJ2-3; clone size: few; D gene: NA; CDR3 length: 16; CDR3 protein: CAISERGGAGTDTQYF; CDR3 DNA: TGTGCCATCAGTGAGAGGGGGGGTGCGGGGACAGATACGCAGTATTTT
V gene: TRBV20-1; J gene: TRBJ1-4; clone size: many; D gene: TRBD1; CDR3 length: 11; CDR3 protein: CSAEPGTVGIF; CDR3 DNA: TGCAGTGCTGAACCTGGGACAGTTGGGATTTTT
V gene: TRBV7-2; J gene: TRBJ2-3; clone size: few; D gene: NA; CDR3 length: 14; CDR3 protein: CASSLEGSTDTQYF; CDR3 DNA: TGTGCCAGCAGCTTGGAGGGAAGCACAGATACGCAGTATTTT
V gene: TRBV7-9; J gene: TRBJ2-1; clone size: many; D gene: NA; CDR3 length: 14; CDR3 protein: CASSHGQRGNEQFF; CDR3 DNA: TGTGCCAGCAGCCATGGACAGAGGGGCAATGAGCAGTTCTTC
V gene: TRBV28; J gene: TRBJ2-2; clone size: NA; D gene: NA; CDR3 length: 17; CDR3 protein: CASSLPLVLGNTGELFF; CDR3 DNA: TGTGCCAGCAGTTTGCCCCTCGTCCTAGGAAACACCGGGGAGCTGTTTTTT
V gene: TRBV7-9; J gene: TRBJ1-1; clone size: many; D gene: NA; CDR3 length: 12; CDR3 protein: CASSRGLTEAFF; CDR3 DNA: TGTGCCAGCAGCCGCGGCCTCACTGAAGCTTTCTTT
V gene: TRBV28; J gene: TRBJ2-7; clone size: NA; D gene: TRBD2; CDR3 length: 15; CDR3 protein: CASSSGTSGTYEQYF; CDR3 DNA: TGTGCCAGCAGTTCCGGGACTAGCGGAACCTACGAGCAGTACTTC
V gene: TRBV27; J gene: TRBJ2-3; clone size: few; D gene: NA; CDR3 length: 16; CDR3 protein: CASSGKREQGTDTQYF; CDR3 DNA: TGTGCCAGCAGCGGGAAAAGGGAGCAAGGCACAGATACGCAGTATTTT